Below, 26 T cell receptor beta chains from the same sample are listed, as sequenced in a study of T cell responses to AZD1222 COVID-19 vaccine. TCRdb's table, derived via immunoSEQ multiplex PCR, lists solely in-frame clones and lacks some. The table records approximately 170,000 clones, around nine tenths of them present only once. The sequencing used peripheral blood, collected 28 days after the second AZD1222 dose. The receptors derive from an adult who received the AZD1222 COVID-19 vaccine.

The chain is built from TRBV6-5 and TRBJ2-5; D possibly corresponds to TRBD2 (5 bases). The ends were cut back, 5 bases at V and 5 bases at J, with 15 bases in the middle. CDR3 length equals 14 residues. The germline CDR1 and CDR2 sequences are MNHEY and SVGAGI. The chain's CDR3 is CASSPRAWEETQYF. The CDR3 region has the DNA TGTGCCAGCAGTCCCCGAGCCTGGGAGGAGACCCAGTACTTC.

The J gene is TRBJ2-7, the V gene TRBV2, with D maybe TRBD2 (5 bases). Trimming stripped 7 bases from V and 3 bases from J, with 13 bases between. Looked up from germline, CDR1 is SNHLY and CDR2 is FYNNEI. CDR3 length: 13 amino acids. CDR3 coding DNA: TGTGCCAGCATAGAAGGACTCCACTACGAGCAGTACTTC. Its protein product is CASIEGLHYEQYF.

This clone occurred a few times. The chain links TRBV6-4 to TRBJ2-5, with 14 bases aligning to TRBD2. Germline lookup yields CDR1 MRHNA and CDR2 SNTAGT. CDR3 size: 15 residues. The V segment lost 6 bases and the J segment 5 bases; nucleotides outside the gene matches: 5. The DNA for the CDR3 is TGTGCCAGCAGCCGACTAGCGGGGGGGCGGGAGACCCAGTACTTC. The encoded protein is CASSRLAGGRETQYF.

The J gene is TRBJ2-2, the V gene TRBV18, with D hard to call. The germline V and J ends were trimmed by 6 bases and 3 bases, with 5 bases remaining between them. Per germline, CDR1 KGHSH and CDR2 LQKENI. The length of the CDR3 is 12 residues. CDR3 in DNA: TGTGCCAGCTCGACCGACACCGGGGAGCTGTTTTTT. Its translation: CASSTDTGELFF.

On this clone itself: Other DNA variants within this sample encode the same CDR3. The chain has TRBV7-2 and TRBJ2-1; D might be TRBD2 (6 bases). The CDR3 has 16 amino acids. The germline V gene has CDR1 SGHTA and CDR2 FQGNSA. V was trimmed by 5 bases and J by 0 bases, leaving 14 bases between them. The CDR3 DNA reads TGTGCCAGCAGCCCCGTTGGGGGGAACTCCTACAATGAGCAGTTCTTC. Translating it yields CASSPVGGNSYNEQFF.

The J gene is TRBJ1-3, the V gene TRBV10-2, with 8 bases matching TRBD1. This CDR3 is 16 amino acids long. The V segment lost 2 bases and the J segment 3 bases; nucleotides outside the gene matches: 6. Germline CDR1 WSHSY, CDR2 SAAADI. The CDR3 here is CASSERSGGRGNTIYF. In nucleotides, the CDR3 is TGCGCCAGCAGTGAGAGGTCAGGGGGCCGTGGAAACACCATATATTTT.

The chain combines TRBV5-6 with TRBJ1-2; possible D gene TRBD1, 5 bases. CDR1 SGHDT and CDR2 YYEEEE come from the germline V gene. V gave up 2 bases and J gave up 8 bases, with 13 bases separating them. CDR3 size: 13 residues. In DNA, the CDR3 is TGTGCCAGCAGCTTTCCGGACACCCAAGGCTACACCTTC. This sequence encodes CASSFPDTQGYTF.

The CDR3 sequence is CASSHQGANYEQYF. The CDR3 nucleotides are TGTGCCAGTAGTCACCAGGGGGCTAACTACGAGCAGTACTTC. The chain has TRBV19 and TRBJ2-7, with 8 bases that match TRBD1. The CDR3 sequence is 14 residues long. CDR1 LNHDA and CDR2 SQIVND come from the germline V gene (reference sequence). With 5 bases clipped from V and 3 bases from J, the junction kept 6 bases outside the gene matches.

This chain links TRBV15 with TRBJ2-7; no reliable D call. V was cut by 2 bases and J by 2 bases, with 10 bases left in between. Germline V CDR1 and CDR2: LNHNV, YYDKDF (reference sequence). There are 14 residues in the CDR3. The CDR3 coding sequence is TGTGCCACCAGCAGACCCCAGGTGACCTACGAGCAGTACTTC. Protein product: CATSRPQVTYEQYF.

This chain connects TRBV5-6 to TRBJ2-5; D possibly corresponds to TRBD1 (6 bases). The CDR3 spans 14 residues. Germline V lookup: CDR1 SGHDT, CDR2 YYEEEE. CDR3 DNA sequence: TGTGCTACATACGGGACACCTAACTCAGAGACCCAGTACTTC. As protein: CATYGTPNSETQYF.

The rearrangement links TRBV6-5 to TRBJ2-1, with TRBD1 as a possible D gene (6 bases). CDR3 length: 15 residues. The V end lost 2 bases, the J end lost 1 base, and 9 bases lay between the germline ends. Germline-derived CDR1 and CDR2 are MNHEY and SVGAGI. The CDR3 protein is CASSYTGTSYNEQFF. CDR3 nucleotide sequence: TGTGCCAGCAGTTACACAGGGACGTCCTACAATGAGCAGTTCTTC.

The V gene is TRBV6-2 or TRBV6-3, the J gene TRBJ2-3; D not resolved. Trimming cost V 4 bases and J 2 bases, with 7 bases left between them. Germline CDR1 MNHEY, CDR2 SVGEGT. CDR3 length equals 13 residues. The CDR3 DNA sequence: TGTGCCAGCAGTTCCGGAGTCACAGATACGCAGTATTTT. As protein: CASSSGVTDTQYF.

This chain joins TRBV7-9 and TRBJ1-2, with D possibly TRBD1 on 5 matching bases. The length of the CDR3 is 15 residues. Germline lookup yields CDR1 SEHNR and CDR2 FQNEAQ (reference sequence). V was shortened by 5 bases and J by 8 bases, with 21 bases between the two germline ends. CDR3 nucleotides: TGTGCCAGCAGCCCTCGGGCAGGGACCGCGGGGGGCTACACCTTC. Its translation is CASSPRAGTAGGYTF.

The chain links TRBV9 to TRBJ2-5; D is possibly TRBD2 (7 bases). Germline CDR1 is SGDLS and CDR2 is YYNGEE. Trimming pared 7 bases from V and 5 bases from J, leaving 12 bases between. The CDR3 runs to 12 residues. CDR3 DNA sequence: TGTGCCAGCGGGGGGGCCTTTGAGACCCAGTACTTC. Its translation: CASGGAFETQYF.

As DNA, the CDR3 is TGTGCCAGCAGACCGGCCGCCCCGGGTAGGGGGATAGATACGCAGTATTTT. Protein sequence: CASRPAAPGRGIDTQYF. V gene TRBV7-9 combines with J gene TRBJ2-3, with D perhaps matching TRBD1 (6 bases). CDR3 size: 17 residues. V dropped 6 bases and J dropped 5 bases, with 24 bases sitting between them. The germline V gene has CDR1 SEHNR and CDR2 FQNEAQ (reference sequence).

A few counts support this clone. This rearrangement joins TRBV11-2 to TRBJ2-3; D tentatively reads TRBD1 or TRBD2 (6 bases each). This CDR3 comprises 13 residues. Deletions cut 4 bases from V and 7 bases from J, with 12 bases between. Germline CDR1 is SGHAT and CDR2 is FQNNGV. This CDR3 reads CASSSPGANTQYF. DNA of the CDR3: TGTGCCAGCAGCTCCCCGGGGGCAAATACGCAGTATTTT.

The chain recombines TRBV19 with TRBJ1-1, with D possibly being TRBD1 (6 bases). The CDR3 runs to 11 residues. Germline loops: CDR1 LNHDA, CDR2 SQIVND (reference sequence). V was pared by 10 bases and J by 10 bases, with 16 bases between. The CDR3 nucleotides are TGTGCCACCCTGGGGGGCCTAGCAGCTTTCTTT. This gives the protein CATLGGLAAFF.

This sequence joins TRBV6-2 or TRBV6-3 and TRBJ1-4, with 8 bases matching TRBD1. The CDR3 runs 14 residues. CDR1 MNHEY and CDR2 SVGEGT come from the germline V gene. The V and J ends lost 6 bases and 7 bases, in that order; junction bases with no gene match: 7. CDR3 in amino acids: CASSTGQGFEKLFF. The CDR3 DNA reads TGTGCCAGCAGCACCGGACAGGGCTTTGAAAAACTGTTTTTT.

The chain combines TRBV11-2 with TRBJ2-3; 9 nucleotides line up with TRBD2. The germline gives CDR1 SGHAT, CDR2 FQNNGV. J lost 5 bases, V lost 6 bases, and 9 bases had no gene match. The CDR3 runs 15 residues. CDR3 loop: CASRKAGGMLDTQYF. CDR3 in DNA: TGTGCCAGCAGGAAAGCGGGGGGCATGTTAGATACGCAGTATTTT.

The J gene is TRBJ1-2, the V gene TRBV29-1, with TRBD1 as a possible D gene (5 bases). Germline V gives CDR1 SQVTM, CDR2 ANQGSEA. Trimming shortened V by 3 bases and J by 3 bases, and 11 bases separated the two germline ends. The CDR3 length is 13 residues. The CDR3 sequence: CSVDRGDDYGYTF. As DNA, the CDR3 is TGCAGCGTTGATCGGGGCGACGACTATGGCTACACCTTC.

The CDR3 loop reads CSVVPYTGEAEAFF. Written as DNA, the CDR3 is TGCAGCGTTGTTCCATACACAGGGGAGGCTGAAGCTTTCTTT. The chain employs TRBV29-1 and TRBJ1-1, with 7 bases aligning to TRBD1. CDR1 is SQVTM and CDR2 is ANQGSEA in the germline V gene. The CDR3 extends over 14 amino acids. The V and J ends lost 4 bases and 6 bases, in that order; junction bases with no gene match: 11.

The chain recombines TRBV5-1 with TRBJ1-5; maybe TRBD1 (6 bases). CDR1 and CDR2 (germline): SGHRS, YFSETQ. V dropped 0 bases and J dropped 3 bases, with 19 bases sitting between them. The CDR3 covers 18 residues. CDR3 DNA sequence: TGCGCCAGCAGCTTGGGCCCCCGGGACATAGTTGCCAATCAGCCCCAGCATTTT. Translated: CASSLGPRDIVANQPQHF.

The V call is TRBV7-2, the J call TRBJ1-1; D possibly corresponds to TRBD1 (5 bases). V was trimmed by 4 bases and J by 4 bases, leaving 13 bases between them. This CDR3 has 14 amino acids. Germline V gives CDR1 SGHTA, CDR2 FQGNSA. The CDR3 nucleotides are TGTGCCAGCAGCTCCCAGGGTGAGGGCACTGAAGCTTTCTTT. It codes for CASSSQGEGTEAFF.

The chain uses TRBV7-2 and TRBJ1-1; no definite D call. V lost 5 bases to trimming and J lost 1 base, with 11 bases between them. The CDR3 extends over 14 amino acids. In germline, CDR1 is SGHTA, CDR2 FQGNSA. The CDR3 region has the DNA TGTGCCAGCAGCCCCTGGACTCGGAACACTGAAGCTTTCTTT. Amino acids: CASSPWTRNTEAFF. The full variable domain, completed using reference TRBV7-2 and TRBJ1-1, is GAGVSQSPSNKVTEKGKDVELRCDPISGHTALYWYRQSLGQGLEFLIYFQGNSAPDKSGLPSDRFSAERTGGSVSTLTIQRTQQEDSAVYLCASSPWTRNTEAFFGQGTRLTVV.

The CDR3 coding sequence is TGTGCCAGCAGACAGAATCAGCCCCAGCATTTT. Encoded protein: CASRQNQPQHF. V usage is TRBV12-3 or TRBV12-4 and J usage is TRBJ1-5; D not resolved. This CDR3 region has 11 residues. The germline V and J ends were trimmed by 6 bases and 4 bases, with 4 bases remaining between them.

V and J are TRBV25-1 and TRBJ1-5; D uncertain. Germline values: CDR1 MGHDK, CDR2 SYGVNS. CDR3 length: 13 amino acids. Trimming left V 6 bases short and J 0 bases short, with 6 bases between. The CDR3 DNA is TGTGCCAGCAGCCAAAATAGCAATCAGCCCCAGCATTTT. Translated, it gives CASSQNSNQPQHF.